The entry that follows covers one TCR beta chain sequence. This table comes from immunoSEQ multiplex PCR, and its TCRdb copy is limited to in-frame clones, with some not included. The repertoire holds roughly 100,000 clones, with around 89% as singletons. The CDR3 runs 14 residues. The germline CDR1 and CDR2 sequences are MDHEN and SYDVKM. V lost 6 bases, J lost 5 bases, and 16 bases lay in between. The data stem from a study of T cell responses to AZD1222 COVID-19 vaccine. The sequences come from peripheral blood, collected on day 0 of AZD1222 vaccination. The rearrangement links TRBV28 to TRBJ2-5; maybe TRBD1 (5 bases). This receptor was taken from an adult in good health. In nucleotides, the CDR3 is TGTGCCAGCAGGGAATTGACAGACTTGGAGACCCAGTACTTC. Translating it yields CASRELTDLETQYF.